The T cell receptor beta chain described here comes from a study of shared clonotypes between healthy human individuals. Findings and caveats of the study: Shared clonotypes: roughly 4.5% naive CD4, under 4% naive CD8, roughly 2.2% memory CD4, about 0.4% memory CD8.

Sorted subsets were amplified in replicate PCRs using 200 to 250 ng DNA, 25,000 to 30,000 T cell genomes. Profiled with immunoSEQ multiplex PCR; TCRdb holds only in-frame clones, not every one. Of about 380,000 clones in the sample, 96% are singletons; the top ten hold more than 0.3%. CDR3 length: 16 amino acids. Trimming at V came to 2 bases and at J to 3 bases, leaving 4 bases not matched to a gene. CDR1 and CDR2 (germline): SGHRS, YFSETQ. As regards this clone: Its cognate antigen is unknown.

The chain links TRBV5-1 to TRBJ1-5; TRBD1 matches 11 bases. The sequence came from a man younger than 45 in good health. Material: memory CD8+ T cells sorted from blood. Subset in this sample: CD45RO+ cells pooled with CCR7-negative TemRA cells. The CDR3 region has the DNA TGCGCCAGCAGCTTCGGGACAGGGGGAAACAATCAGCCCCAGCATTTT. It translates to CASSFGTGGNNQPQHF.